This is a list of T cell receptor beta chains from one sample in a study of cytomegalovirus exposure and HLA in healthy donors. TCRdb's copy holds only in-frame clones and misses some; the assay was immunoSEQ multiplex PCR. The data contain approximately 120,000 clones, 75% to 90% of them singletons. The sample consisted of PBMCs. The receptors come from a man aged 25 to 40 in good health and CMV-seropositive. CDR3s include the opening cysteine and the closing phenylalanine or tryptophan. The D gene is left open where the match is weak. A row's size may be missing; if present it is once, few, many or a size class.

abundance | j_gene | d_gene | v_gene | CDR3aa | CDR3nt
few | TRBJ1-6 | NA | TRBV10-3 | CATKAGNQGSPLHF | TGTGCCACAAAAGCGGGAAACCAGGGATCACCCCTCCACTTT
NA | TRBJ1-4 | TRBD1 | TRBV5-1 | CASSLGEQGASEKLFF | TGCGCCAGCAGCTTGGGGGAACAGGGGGCGAGTGAAAAACTGTTTTTT
NA | TRBJ1-1 | NA | TRBV5-6 | CASSWTETANTEAFF | TGTGCCAGCAGCTGGACAGAGACAGCGAACACTGAAGCTTTCTTT
few | TRBJ1-2 | NA | TRBV18 | CAIPPGASNYGYTF | TGTGCCATCCCCCCAGGGGCCTCTAACTATGGCTACACCTTC
NA | TRBJ2-3 | TRBD1 | TRBV27 | CASSGDRDSSTDTQYF | TGTGCCAGCAGTGGCGACAGGGATTCTAGCACAGATACGCAGTATTTT
NA | TRBJ1-1 | TRBD1 | TRBV9 | CASSVAPTGGGTEAFF | TGTGCCAGCAGCGTAGCCCCCACAGGGGGCGGCACTGAAGCTTTCTTT
NA | TRBJ1-5 | TRBD1 | TRBV19 | CASSSPPGQKNQPQHF | TGTGCCAGTAGTTCTCCCCCGGGACAGAAAAATCAGCCCCAGCATTTT
NA | TRBJ2-1 | NA | TRBV27 | CASSHSGLPSLNEQFF | TGTGCCAGCAGCCACAGTGGACTACCCTCCTTGAATGAGCAGTTCTTC
NA | TRBJ2-7 | NA | TRBV10-3 | CAISDTQNEQYF | TGTGCCATCTCGGACACTCAGAACGAGCAGTACTTC
NA | TRBJ2-3 | TRBD1 | TRBV6-5 | CASSYGTGSTDTQYF | TGTGCCAGCAGTTACGGGACAGGGAGCACAGATACGCAGTATTTT
NA | TRBJ2-7 | NA | TRBV5-1 | CASSLGQGYSSYEQYF | TGCGCCAGCAGCTTGGGGCAGGGCTACAGCTCCTACGAGCAGTACTTC
NA | TRBJ1-4 | TRBD1 | TRBV13 | CASSRDRESEKLFF | TGTGCCAGCAGCCGGGACAGGGAATCTGAAAAACTGTTTTTT
NA | TRBJ2-5 | TRBD2 | TRBV7-9 | CASSQTSGGGETQYF | TGTGCCAGCAGCCAGACTAGCGGGGGGGGAGAGACCCAGTACTTC